These 8 T cell receptor beta chains came from one sample sequenced in a study of T cells in Graves' hyperthyroidism and ophthalmopathy (dated by TCRdb to about 2019). Library preparation employed multiplex PCR. TCRdb shows the sequencer as Illumina HiSeq 2000. TCR beta CDR3 regions were amplified from RNA transcripts. The first round of RT-PCR for the TCR CDR3 was performed with the HTBI primer set and the Qiagen OneStep RT-PCR kit. TCRdb passed the public sequencing reads through fastp at Q25 and MiXCR, retaining productive beta sequences. Each CDR3 protein appears once, grouped with its most common genes and DNA. Across this sample there are 550,000 to 850,000 distinct CDR3 sequences, with around 20% seen only once. In total, the top ten clones hold over 15% of the sample. The sequenced sample was blood. These receptors were taken from a woman aged 45 to 65 with Graves' hyperthyroidism that later progressed to Graves' ophthalmopathy.

This sequence joins TRBV19 and TRBJ2-5; 7 nucleotides align to TRBD1. Germline V gene sequence: CDR1 LNHDA, CDR2 SQIVND (reference sequence). V gave up 5 bases and J gave up 4 bases; unmatched junction bases: 13. The CDR3 has 16 residues. CDR3 nucleotide sequence: TGTGCCAGTAGTTACGAACAGGGGATCCTCGGAGAGACCCAGTACTTC. Translation: CASSYEQGILGETQYF.

This rearrangement joins TRBV13 to TRBJ2-3, with 10 bases identical to TRBD2. Unmatched junction bases numbered 8, after V lost 1 base and J lost 4 bases. The CDR3 sequence is 17 residues long. Germline CDR1 is PRHDT and CDR2 is FYEKMQ (reference sequence). CDR3 sequence: CASSLESASGGPDTQYF. Written as DNA, the CDR3 is TGTGCCAGCAGCTTAGAGTCGGCTAGCGGGGGCCCAGATACGCAGTATTTT.

This clonotype was detected ten times or more. The chain combines TRBV6-1 with TRBJ2-7; weak D call: TRBD2 (7 bases). CDR1 is MNHNS, CDR2 SASEGT, per germline. Trimming pared 6 bases from V and 7 bases from J, leaving 22 bases between. The length of the CDR3 is 15 residues. Written as DNA, the CDR3 is TGTGCCAGCAGCCGTACGGGGGGCGGCGGAGGGGAGCAGTACTTC. It encodes CASSRTGGGGGEQYF.

This clonotype was seen a handful of times. This chain joins TRBV25-1 and TRBJ1-1; D is ambiguous. The CDR3 length is 15 residues. V was cut by 7 bases and J by 1 base, with 16 bases left in between. Germline V gene sequence: CDR1 MGHDK, CDR2 SYGVNS. The CDR3 region has the DNA TGTGCCAGCACCCCCGCGGCAGGTCGGAACACTGAAGCTTTCTTT. Amino acid sequence: CASTPAAGRNTEAFF.

The genes are TRBV19 and TRBJ1-1; D call uncertain. Germline CDR1 LNHDA, CDR2 SQIVND (reference sequence). The CDR3 has 13 amino acids. V was trimmed by 7 bases and J by 3 bases, leaving 12 bases between them. Here the CDR3 reads CASTPLGHTEAFF. The CDR3 DNA sequence: TGTGCCAGTACCCCCTTAGGTCACACTGAAGCTTTCTTT.

As to this clonotype: A much larger clonotype is one base distant, so this may be a read error. This chain links TRBV3-1 with TRBJ2-3, with a tentative D call TRBD1 (6 bases). Judging by the DNA end, TRBJ1-5 fits better; the J call may be wrong. The germline gives CDR1 LGHDT, CDR2 YNNKEL (reference sequence). The CDR3 has 17 amino acids. This CDR3 reads CASSQESGGTSTDTQHF. CDR3 coding DNA: TGTGCCAGCAGCCAAGAATCGGGGGGCACTAGCACAGATACGCAGCATTTT.

The chain employs TRBV6-1 and TRBJ2-2; D call uncertain. Germline V gene lookup returns CDR1 MNHNS and CDR2 SASEGT. Between the trimmed V and J ends, which lost 7 bases and 1 base, there was a span of 10 bases. The CDR3 is 14 residues long. In nucleotides, the CDR3 is TGTGCCAGCACCCCGGTACAGAACACCGGGGAGCTGTTTTTT. Translation gives CASTPVQNTGELFF.

V is TRBV29-1 and J is TRBJ2-1; 9 bases are shared with TRBD2. The germline V gene encodes CDR1 SQVTM and CDR2 ANQGSEA. Germline trimming cut 1 base from V and 2 bases from J; bases unmatched to any gene: 6. The CDR3 has 16 residues. The CDR3 region is CSVEGIAGATYNEQFF. CDR3 DNA: TGCAGCGTTGAAGGAATAGCGGGGGCAACCTACAATGAGCAGTTCTTC.